The T cell receptor beta chain described here comes from a study of blood T cell repertoires in COVID-19 (dated by TCRdb to the early 2020s). At the level of the whole study: Collaborator samples came from the United States, Italy and Spain and covered acute and convalescent phases of COVID-19. Deeply sampled blood TCRbeta repertoires from subjects exposed to, actively infected with, or recovered from COVID-19 were included in the dataset. Nearly every sample came with metadata listing a de-identified subject ID, COVID-19 status, age in years and sex. The prospective study material was composed of cDNA or gDNA derived from T cells, B-cell-depleted T cells, or PBMCs. The repertoires were made available in a free public database intended to serve as a resource for research on the immune response to SARS-CoV-2. Samples were obtained from the ongoing ImmuneRACE study (first 160 participants) and from 1,254 subjects provided by 6 global collaborators. Where available, HLA class I and class II types were obtained from metadata supplied by the sample provider rather than from assay-based typing. Summary of the overall study and its limitations: Clinical and demographic metadata were provided uncurated, with the amount varying by source and participant.

As regards this clone: This clone's antigen is unknown. No much larger clonotype is one base removed from it; base qualities were not supplied.

The germline V gene gives CDR1 as SQVTM and CDR2 as ANQGSEA. Counted from cysteine to phenylalanine, this CDR3 has 14 amino acids. Of all the DNA, just the CDR3 is kept, 42 bases in frame from base 1. A second Seattle source provided samples from volunteer blood donors who had recovered from COVID-19. Collaborating institutions collected whole blood in K2EDTA tubes following their own protocols. For TCRbeta analysis, collaborator samples were shipped as frozen whole blood, as isolated PBMCs, or as DNA extracted from either sample type. TCRbeta CDR3 regions were amplified from genomic DNA by means of the immunoSEQ Assay, a bias-controlled multiplex PCR. From the authors' description of their analysis: Within the assay, amplification of reference gene primers was used to estimate how many nucleated cells each sample contained. To quantify the absolute abundance of each unique TCRbeta CDR3 rearrangement, sequence reads were collapsed and filtered. For each sample, productive Simpson clonality was calculated as the square root of Simpson's diversity index over productive rearrangements. Sourced from immuneACCESS, this table was stored by TCRdb with only in-frame sequences that have V and J called. A share of the clones is absent; for the studies checked, an unresolved V gene accounts for under half, and the remainder has no known explanation. V and J calls and clone size are those listed in that table; D and trimming were worked out from the DNA. This sample holds over 200,000 clones; about nine tenths were observed only once. The top ten hold about 6% of the sample.

What was sequenced was peripheral blood. The chain is encoded by TRBV29-1 joined to TRBJ2-2, and TRBD2 aligns with 11 junction nucleotides. The receptor was isolated from a man in his fifties or sixties who had recovered from COVID-19. In nucleotide form, the sequence is TGCGGGGGACTAGCGGAGGGGAACACCGGGGAGCTGTTTTTT. The resulting protein is CGGLAEGNTGELFF.